This T cell receptor (beta chain) was observed in a study of cytomegalovirus exposure and HLA in healthy donors. Whole-study results and caveats: At a 0.05 false discovery rate, a later analysis found approximately 17,000 TCR beta sequences to be associated with HLA alleles.

The CDR3 length is 16 residues. V lost 3 bases, J lost 0 bases, and 14 bases lay in between. Looked up from germline, CDR1 is SGDLS and CDR2 is YYNGEE. About this clone: Its antigen remains unknown.

13 Jbeta primers and 60 Vbeta primers were used for the PCR. The protocol was immunoSEQ multiplex PCR, while the TCRdb copy is restricted to in-frame clones and leaves out a portion. The sample consists of some 110,000 clones, around three quarters of them appearing once. Sequencing input: PBMCs. The receptor was isolated from a young man in good health and CMV-seropositive. The chain is built from TRBV9 and TRBJ2-3; maybe TRBD2 (5 bases). The CDR3 nucleotides are TGTGCCAGCAGCGAACTTAGGACTGCTAGCACAGATACGCAGTATTTT. Translation: CASSELRTASTDTQYF.